This T cell receptor (beta chain) was recovered during a study of early T cells in non-severe SARS-CoV-2 infection. At the level of the study: Chains stayed unpaired after sequencing of bulk RNA from unsorted whole blood.

This clonotype was seen a few times. Its target is unknown. The protocol attached unique molecular identifiers to individual cDNA molecules. TCRdb called the 5' RACE reads again in MiXCR, with one record for every CDR3 protein. The sample has tens of thousands of distinct CDR3 sequences; 5% to 6.5% are singletons. Notes on the study in general: The matching step, a VDJdb search, favored anti-spike CD8 responses and missed private and CD4 specificities.

The germline V gene has CDR1 MDHEN and CDR2 SYDVKM. The V end lost 4 bases, the J end lost 8 bases, and 8 bases lay between the germline ends. This CDR3 has 11 amino acids. Material: whole blood, obtained at baseline. The chain carries TRBV28 and TRBJ2-5, with D uncertain. This TCR came from an adult who was a healthcare worker with PCR-confirmed SARS-CoV-2 infection or an uninfected control (not recorded which). CDR3 loop: CASSSALTQYF. In DNA, the CDR3 is TGTGCCAGCAGTTCGGCCCTTACCCAGTACTTC.